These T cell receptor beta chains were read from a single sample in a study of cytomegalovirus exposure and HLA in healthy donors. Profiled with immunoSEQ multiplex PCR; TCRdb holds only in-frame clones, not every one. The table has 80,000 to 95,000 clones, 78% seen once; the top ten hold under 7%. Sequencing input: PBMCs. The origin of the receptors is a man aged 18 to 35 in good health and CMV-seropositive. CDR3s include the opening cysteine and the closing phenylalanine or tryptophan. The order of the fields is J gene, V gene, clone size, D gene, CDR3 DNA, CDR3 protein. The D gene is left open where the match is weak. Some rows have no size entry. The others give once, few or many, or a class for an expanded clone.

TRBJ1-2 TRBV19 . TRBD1 TGTGCCAGTAGTCAGGGGACAGTTCTCCCCCTTGGCTACACCTTC CASSQGTVLPLGYTF
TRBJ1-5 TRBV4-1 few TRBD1 TGCGCCAGCAGCCGGCGGGACAGTCTAAATCAGCCCCAGCATTTT CASSRRDSLNQPQHF
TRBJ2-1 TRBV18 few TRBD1 TGTGCCAGCTGTACCGTGGGACAGGGGCGGAATGAGCAGTTCTTC CASCTVGQGRNEQFF
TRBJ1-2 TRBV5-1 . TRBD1 TGCGCCAGCAGCACCAACAGGGGAGGCTACACCTTC CASSTNRGGYTF
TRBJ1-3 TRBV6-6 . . TGTGCCAGCAGTCAAGCGGGGTCTGGAAACACCATATATTTT CASSQAGSGNTIYF
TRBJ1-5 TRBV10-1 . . TGCGCCAGCAATCCTAGGCCCGGGGATCAGCCCCAGCATTTT CASNPRPGDQPQHF
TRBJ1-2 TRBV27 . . TGTGCCAGCAGTTCGGGGACACCGCTTAACTATGGCTACACCTTC CASSSGTPLNYGYTF
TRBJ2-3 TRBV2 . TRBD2 TGTGCCAGCAGTTCCCTAGCGGGAGCGGTAGCGACATATACGCAGTATTTT CASSSLAGAVATYTQYF
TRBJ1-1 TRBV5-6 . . TGTGCCAGCAGCTTGGATGAGGACACTGAAGCTTTCTTT CASSLDEDTEAFF
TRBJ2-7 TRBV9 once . TGTGCCAGCAGCCCACGTCAGGAAAGGACCTACGAGCAGTACTTC CASSPRQERTYEQYF
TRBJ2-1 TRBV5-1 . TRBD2 TGCGCCACCACGAAGACAGCTCTAGCGGGAGAGGGTGAGCAGTTCTTC CATTKTALAGEGEQFF
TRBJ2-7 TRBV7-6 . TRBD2 TGTGCCAGCAGCCCCTTGGGCGGGAGGACCGCCTACGAGCAGTACTTC CASSPLGGRTAYEQYF
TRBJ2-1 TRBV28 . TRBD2 TGTGCCAGCACCCCAGCGGGAGGATCATACAATGAGCAGTTCTTC CASTPAGGSYNEQFF
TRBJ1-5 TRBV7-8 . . TGTGCCAGCAGCTTATCTCGGGTTGGCAATCAGCCCCAGCATTTT CASSLSRVGNQPQHF
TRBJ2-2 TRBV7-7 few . TGTGCTAGCAGCTTAGCTACAGGGCATTCCGGGGAGCTGTTTTTT CASSLATGHSGELFF
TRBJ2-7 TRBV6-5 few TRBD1 TGTGCCAGCAGCCCGACAGGGGTAACGGGGGAGTACTTC CASSPTGVTGEYF
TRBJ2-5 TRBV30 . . TGTGCCTGGAGTGTACATAGCTCTCGAGAGACCCAGTACTTC CAWSVHSSRETQYF
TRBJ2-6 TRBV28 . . TGTGCCAGCAGATGGAGCCGCTCTGGGGCCAACGTCCTGACTTTC CASRWSRSGANVLTF
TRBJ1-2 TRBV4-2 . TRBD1 TGTGCCAGCAGCCAGGACAGGTTCTATGGCTACACCTTC CASSQDRFYGYTF
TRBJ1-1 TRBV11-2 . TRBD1 TGTGCCAGCAGCCCACGGGACAGTGAAGCTTTCTTT CASSPRDSEAFF
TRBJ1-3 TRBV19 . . TGTGCCAGTAGTATCGCTATTGGAAACACCATATATTTT CASSIAIGNTIYF
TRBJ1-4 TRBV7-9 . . TGTGCCAGCAGCTTATTAACCCGGGATGAAAAACTGTTTTTT CASSLLTRDEKLFF
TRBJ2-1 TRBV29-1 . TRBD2 TGCAGCGTTGAAGTAGGGACTAGCGGGATGAATGAGCAGTTCTTC CSVEVGTSGMNEQFF
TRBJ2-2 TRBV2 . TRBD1 TGTGCCAGCAGGGGACAGGGGGCGGGCGGGGAGCTGTTTTTT CASRGQGAGGELFF
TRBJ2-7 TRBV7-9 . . TGTGCCAGCAGCCTCACAGGCGTCTACGAGCAGTACTTC CASSLTGVYEQYF
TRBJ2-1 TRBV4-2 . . TGTGCCAGCAGCCAAGAATGGCGGTCCTTCTACAATGAGCAGTTCTTC CASSQEWRSFYNEQFF
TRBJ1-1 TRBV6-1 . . TGTGCCAGCAGTGCCCAGGGGAACACTGAAGCTTTCTTT CASSAQGNTEAFF
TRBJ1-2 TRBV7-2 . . TGTGCCAGCAGTCCAGACTCTCGGAACTATGGCTACACCTTC CASSPDSRNYGYTF
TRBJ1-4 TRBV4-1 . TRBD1 TGCGCCAGCAGCCAGGACAGGGGCGGTGAAAAACTGTTTTTT CASSQDRGGEKLFF
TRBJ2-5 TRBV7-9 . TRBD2 TGTGCCAGCAGCTTTGATCTAGCGGGACACGAGACCCAGTACTTC CASSFDLAGHETQYF